A selection of T cell receptor beta chains follows, all from one sample in a study of T cells in Graves' hyperthyroidism and ophthalmopathy. TCRdb reprocessed the multiplex PCR reads with MiXCR, giving one entry per CDR3 protein. The sample holds approximately 330,000 distinct CDR3 sequences, around 13% seen once. Sequenced input: blood. Receptors originate from a woman between 35 and 50 years old with Graves' ophthalmopathy. Each CDR3 is given with its conserved first and last residue.

J gene,V gene,CDR3 protein
TRBJ2-1,TRBV2,CASRELGVGEQFF
TRBJ1-2,TRBV6-6,CASSYSGWLEGYTF
TRBJ2-5,TRBV28,CASSAGRRLGKFQETQYF
TRBJ2-7,TRBV5-5,CASSLTRLSYEQYF
TRBJ2-6,TRBV20-1,CSAGMTATSGANVLTF
TRBJ1-5,TRBV20-1,CSAHSPRGGWFDQPQHF
TRBJ1-4,TRBV7-6,CASSLRKRGGEVEKLFF
TRBJ2-7,TRBV28,CASSLLEGSYEQYF
TRBJ2-7,TRBV7-8,CASSRRAGRRNEQYF
TRBJ2-7,TRBV29-1,CSVDPGTGTHEQYF
TRBJ2-1,TRBV12-3/TRBV12-4,CASSSRLAGGLSYNEQFF
TRBJ1-6,TRBV19,CASSMERGVGNSPLHF
TRBJ2-4,TRBV28,CASASGGLAKNIQYF
TRBJ2-7,TRBV28,CASRTARGGFYEQYF
TRBJ1-2,TRBV28,CASSLFSDYYGYTF
TRBJ1-2,TRBV29-1,CSAKRGDYGYTF
TRBJ2-7,TRBV28,CASSGQGYEQYF
TRBJ2-3,TRBV5-1,CASSLNLQSTDTQYF
TRBJ2-7,TRBV2,CASSDPPGLAGDEQYF
TRBJ2-1,TRBV2,CASLRSRNEQFF
TRBJ2-7,TRBV7-2,CASSRRSEAGGSYEQYF
TRBJ2-3,TRBV2,CAILDRRGTDTQYF
TRBJ2-7,TRBV3-1,CASSQAPGTNEQYF
TRBJ1-6,TRBV19,CASRSGIDSYNSPLHF
TRBJ2-7,TRBV20-1,CSANDRGHEQYF
TRBJ2-7,TRBV6-1,CASSPNPRAVLSYEQYF
TRBJ1-1,TRBV28,CASSSGRKNTEAFF
TRBJ2-3,TRBV9,CASSAVMGTDTQYF
TRBJ2-7,TRBV20-1,CSATPSGELKEQYF
TRBJ1-2,TRBV15,CATSRDNSPNYGYTF
TRBJ1-5,TRBV28,CASTLPRTVVGGKGNQPQHF
TRBJ2-3,TRBV19,CASSTGTSGHTDTQYF
TRBJ1-1,TRBV7-8,CASSLWDKPSSTEAFF
TRBJ2-5,TRBV19,CASSMVVSGGLGGGLRRETQYF
TRBJ2-5,TRBV20-1,CSAGTSEETQYF
TRBJ2-5,TRBV25-1,CASSDRRGGRETQYF
TRBJ1-1,TRBV27,CASSAFPHTEAFF
TRBJ2-1,TRBV5-5,CASSYTRQGPSGQFF
TRBJ2-1,TRBV9,CASSLSGSESGGHNEQFF
TRBJ1-2,TRBV30,CAWSVGVYYGYTF
TRBJ2-7,TRBV3-1,CASSQETGKFYEQYF
TRBJ1-5,TRBV10-1,CASSEQAYGPQHF
TRBJ1-1,TRBV20-1,CSAPGRGQVSTWAEAFF
TRBJ1-6,TRBV14,CASSLPGQYNSPLHF
TRBJ1-5,TRBV28,CASRGGRRGPIGNQPQHF
TRBJ2-1,TRBV13,CASSPIVTSGIHNEQFF
TRBJ2-7,TRBV7-2,CASSLGPLAYEQYF